This TCR beta chain was recorded in a study of blood T cell repertoires in COVID-19. Authors' processing steps: Reference gene primer amplification gave estimated nucleated cell counts. Sequencing was performed with immunoSEQ multiplex PCR; in TCRdb, only in-frame clones are kept and a portion is missing. That table supplies the V and J calls and clone size; D and trimming were determined from the DNA. This table holds about 120,000 clones, under 75% found once. V lost 5 bases and J 7 bases, leaving 17 bases between the germline ends. Germline V gene sequence: CDR1 SEHNR, CDR2 FQNEAQ (reference sequence). This CDR3 has 14 amino acids.

The receptor's source is a woman in her fifties or sixties with acute or convalescent COVID-19. Sequencing used peripheral blood. The genes are TRBV7-9 and TRBJ1-1; D is unclear. CDR3 in DNA: TGTGCCAGCAGCCTACGGGAGACTAGTGGTGAAGCTTTCTTT. Translating gives CASSLRETSGEAFF.